The 28 T cell receptor beta chains reported below all come from one sample, sequenced in a study of CD8+CD57+ T cells in acquired aplastic anemia. Patients picked for sequencing had shown CD8+CD57+ cell expansion detected by flow cytometry. Genomic DNA served as template for TCR beta VDJ and CDR3 profiling. TCRdb re-analysed the reads in MiXCR, keeping a single row per CDR3 protein. The sample yields approximately 170,000 distinct CDR3 sequences, about 45% seen once. The sequencing sample was made of sorted CD4+, CD8+, or CD8+CD57+ T cells (not recorded which) from PBMCs. These receptor sequences come from a human donor with aplastic anemia.

J is TRBJ1-5 and V is TRBV5-1; tentative D call: TRBD1 (6 bases). This CDR3 is built from 15 residues. The V end was cut by 3 bases, the J end by 4 bases, with 14 bases between. Germline-derived CDR1 and CDR2 are SGHRS and YFSETQ. The CDR3 protein is CASSSGGSNNQPQHF. For the CDR3, the DNA is TGCGCCAGCAGCTCCGGGGGCAGTAATAATCAGCCCCAGCATTTT.

This clonotype appeared many times. The chain carries TRBV7-2 and TRBJ1-2, with 9 bases identical to TRBD1. The V gene end was trimmed by 1 base and the J gene end by 7 bases; junction bases not matched to a gene: 7. The CDR3 sequence is 15 residues long. The germline V gene encodes CDR1 SGHTA and CDR2 FQGNSA. The CDR3 sequence is CASSLVTGGEGGYTF. DNA of the CDR3: TGTGCCAGCAGCTTAGTCACAGGGGGCGAGGGTGGCTACACCTTC.

This clonotype was picked up many times. The CDR3 loop is CASSFGYSGGEKLFF. Written as DNA, the CDR3 is TGTGCCAGCAGCTTTGGGTACAGCGGAGGGGAAAAACTGTTTTTT. V usage is TRBV7-2 and J usage is TRBJ1-4; unclear D gene. V lost 3 bases and J lost 8, with 16 bases in between. CDR1 is SGHTA, CDR2 FQGNSA, per germline. CDR3 length: 15 residues.

In its sample, this clonotype was seen a few times. The V call is TRBV7-6, the J call TRBJ2-7; D possibly corresponds to TRBD2 (6 bases). There are 14 residues in the CDR3. V dropped 3 bases and J dropped 3 bases, with 12 bases sitting between them. CDR1 and CDR2 (germline): SGHVS, FNYEAQ. CDR3 protein: CASSLTSTDYEQYF. The CDR3 coding sequence is TGTGCCAGCAGCTTGACTAGTACGGACTACGAGCAGTACTTC.

At least ten counts were recorded for this clonotype. The CDR3 here is CASSPLTGGSGDTEAFF. CDR3 bases: TGTGCCAGCAGCCCGTTAACGGGGGGCTCGGGAGACACTGAAGCTTTCTTT. The chain has TRBV7-9 and TRBJ1-1; D is possibly TRBD1 (6 bases). The V gene's germline CDR1 is SEHNR and CDR2 FQNEAQ (reference sequence). The CDR3 is 17 residues long. With 5 bases removed from V and 3 bases from J, the gap between germline ends came to 22 bases.

The V and J genes are TRBV25-1 and TRBJ1-1; maybe TRBD1 (5 bases). V was cut by 6 bases and J by 3 bases, with 8 bases left in between. Germline V gene sequence: CDR1 MGHDK, CDR2 SYGVNS. The CDR3 contains 12 residues. In DNA, the CDR3 is TGTGCCAGCAGACGGGGGTACACTGAAGCTTTCTTT. Its translation is CASRRGYTEAFF.

The V and J genes are TRBV11-1 and TRBJ1-4, with 12 bases matching TRBD1. CDR1 is SGHAT and CDR2 is FQDESV in the germline V gene (reference sequence). J was trimmed by 8 bases and V by 2 bases; bases with no gene match: 6. The CDR3 has 16 residues. The CDR3 reads CASSLSTGTGGEKLFF. CDR3 in DNA: TGTGCCAGCAGCTTATCCACCGGGACAGGGGGCGAAAAACTGTTTTTT.

The rearrangement uses TRBV2 and TRBJ1-6, with 9 bases identical to TRBD1. The CDR3 covers 15 residues. Germline lookup yields CDR1 SNHLY and CDR2 FYNNEI. V lost 6 bases to trimming and J lost 6 bases; unmatched junction nucleotides: 6. The CDR3 DNA sequence: TGTGCCAGCAGCGCGGGACAGGGAGGTAATTCACCCCTCCACTTT. This translates into CASSAGQGGNSPLHF. The entire variable domain, with the rest obtained from reference TRBV2 and TRBJ1-6, is as follows: EPEVTQTPSHQVTQMGQEVILRCVPISNHLYFYWYRQILGQKVEFLVSFYNNEISEKSEIFDDQFSVERPDGSNFTLKIRSTKLEDSAMYFCASSAGQGGNSPLHFGNGTRLTVT.

This clonotype was found a few times. The rearrangement joins TRBV19 to TRBJ2-7; D is undetermined. This CDR3 region has 13 residues. V gave up 4 bases and J gave up 2 bases, with 9 bases separating them. Germline V gives CDR1 LNHDA, CDR2 SQIVND (reference sequence). CDR3 amino acids: CASSNGQTYEQYF. The CDR3 nucleotides are TGTGCCAGTAGTAATGGGCAGACCTACGAGCAGTACTTC.

This clonotype was detected ten times or more. The chain combines TRBV7-8 with TRBJ1-2; 7 nucleotides match TRBD1. In germline, CDR1 is SGHVS, CDR2 FQNEAQ. The J segment lost 4 bases and the V segment lost 5 bases, leaving 4 bases of the junction unmatched. This CDR3 contains 13 residues. CDR3 sequence: CASSPRDSYGYTF. The CDR3 coding sequence is TGTGCCAGCAGCCCCCGGGACAGCTATGGCTACACCTTC. The whole variable domain, filled in from reference TRBV7-8 and TRBJ1-2, reads GAGVSQSPRYKVAKRGQDVALRCDPISGHVSLFWYQQALGQGPEFLTYFQNEAQLDKSGLPSDRFFAERPEGSVSTLKIQRTQQEDSAVYLCASSPRDSYGYTFGSGTRLTVV.

Judged by abundance, this clonotype is medium-sized (0.01 to 0.1%). The rearrangement links TRBV15 to TRBJ2-1; D possibly corresponds to TRBD1 (5 bases). Germline CDR1 LNHNV, CDR2 YYDKDF (reference sequence). The CDR3 covers 16 residues. Trimming shortened V by 0 bases and J by 4 bases, and 13 bases separated the two germline ends. The CDR3 is CATSRDLGRRYNEQFF. The CDR3 DNA is TGTGCCACCAGCAGAGATCTGGGGCGGAGATACAATGAGCAGTTCTTC. The whole variable domain, filled in from reference TRBV15 and TRBJ2-1, reads DAMVIQNPRYQVTQFGKPVTLSCSQTLNHNVMYWYQQKSSQAPKLLFHYYDKDFNNEADTPDNFQSRRPNTSFCFLDIRSPGLGDTAMYLCATSRDLGRRYNEQFFGPGTRLTVL.

Turning to this clonotype: One junction end disagrees with the germline gene, perhaps due to a read error. The chain carries TRBV19 and TRBJ1-1; D remains unclear. CDR1 is LNHDA and CDR2 is SQIVND in the germline V gene (reference sequence). The CDR3 consists of 13 residues. CDR3 coding DNA: TGTGCCAGTGGTCAGGCCTGGAACACTGAAGCTTCCTTT. This translates into CASGQAWNTEASF.

The rearrangement links TRBV24-1 to TRBJ1-2; 7 nucleotides line up with TRBD1. The germline gives CDR1 KGHDR, CDR2 SFDVKD. Trimming cost V 6 bases and J 5 bases; bases outside gene matches: 8. This CDR3 spans 14 amino acids. CDR3 DNA sequence: TGTGCCACCAGTCGAGCCCAGGGGGGGTATGGCTACACCTTC. Translation gives CATSRAQGGYGYTF.

This clonotype was recorded at least ten times. The V and J genes are TRBV7-3 and TRBJ2-7; tentative D call: TRBD2 (5 bases). The germline V gene has CDR1 SGHTA and CDR2 FQGTGA. The CDR3 length is 16 residues. Trimming stripped 1 base from V and 0 bases from J, with 13 bases between. The chain's CDR3 is CASSLIGLSSSYEQYV. The CDR3 DNA reads TGTGCCAGCAGCTTAATAGGACTTTCGAGCTCCTACGAGCAGTACGTC.

This chain connects TRBV7-3 to TRBJ2-5; D call uncertain. Trimming took 5 bases from V and 7 from J, leaving 8 bases between them. The germline CDR1 and CDR2 sequences are SGHTA and FQGTGA. The CDR3 contains 11 residues. The DNA for the CDR3 is TGTGCCAGCAGCCTCTCCGGGACCCAGTACTTC. Protein product: CASSLSGTQYF.

V usage is TRBV16 and J usage is TRBJ1-2; D is unclear. The CDR3 is made up of 14 amino acids. The V gene's germline CDR1 is KGHSY and CDR2 FQNENV. V lost 0 bases and J 5 bases, leaving 10 bases between the germline ends. CDR3 bases: TGTGCCAGCAGCCAATCTGTAACACAGTATGGCTACACCTTC. This gives the protein CASSQSVTQYGYTF.

This clonotype was seen at least ten times. J is TRBJ1-1 and V is TRBV7-3; no clear D. The ends were cut back, 2 bases at V and 1 base at J, with 8 bases in the middle. The CDR3 sequence is 14 residues long. Germline assignment: CDR1 SGHTA and CDR2 FQGTGA. The CDR3 sequence: CASSLYGENTEAFF. CDR3 bases: TGTGCCAGCAGCTTATATGGGGAGAACACTGAAGCTTTCTTT.

This clonotype showed up just a few times. V and J are TRBV24-1 and TRBJ1-3; D is unresolved. Trimming stripped 4 bases from V and 0 bases from J, with 6 bases between. The CDR3 covers 14 residues. Per germline, CDR1 KGHDR and CDR2 SFDVKD. CDR3 sequence reads: CATSDTSSGNTIYF. CDR3 bases: TGTGCCACCAGTGACACGAGCTCTGGAAACACCATATATTTT.

The chain links TRBV12-3 or TRBV12-4 to TRBJ2-7; a weak D match, TRBD1 (6 bases). Trimming left V 5 bases short and J 0 bases short, with 14 bases between. The length of the CDR3 is 15 residues. CDR3 DNA: TGTGCCAGCAGTCGACAGGATGGGGCCTCCTACGAGCAGTACTTC. Protein: CASSRQDGASYEQYF.

This clonotype was seen ten or more times. This chain links TRBV7-9 with TRBJ2-2; 7 bases map to TRBD1. This CDR3 has 13 residues. With V trimmed by 6 bases and J by 5 bases, 3 bases remained unmatched. Germline V gene sequence: CDR1 SEHNR, CDR2 FQNEAQ (reference sequence). In DNA, the CDR3 is TGTGCCAGCAGACGGGACAGAACCGGGGAGCTGTTTTTT. Translated: CASRRDRTGELFF.

The J gene is TRBJ1-1, the V gene TRBV6-5, with unresolved D. This CDR3 contains 13 residues. Germline V gives CDR1 MNHEY, CDR2 SVGAGI. Deletions cut 8 bases from V and 1 base from J, with 11 bases between. CDR3 sequence reads: CASGVKENTEAFF. In DNA form, the CDR3 reads TGTGCCAGCGGGGTAAAGGAGAACACTGAAGCTTTCTTT.

This clonotype was seen a handful of times. The chain combines TRBV7-9 with TRBJ2-1; no definite D call. There are 12 residues in the CDR3. The V gene lost 4 bases and the J gene lost 10 bases, with 11 bases spanning the gap. CDR1 SEHNR and CDR2 FQNEAQ come from the germline V gene (reference sequence). CDR3 DNA: TGTGCCAGCAGCTCTCTCTGGGTCGAGCAGTTCTTC. It translates to CASSSLWVEQFF.

This clonotype was observed many times. The chain carries TRBV11-3 and TRBJ1-2; D is possibly TRBD1 (5 bases). Germline values: CDR1 SGHNT, CDR2 YENEEA. The CDR3 is made up of 17 amino acids. V was clipped by 1 base and J by 3 bases, with 18 bases between them. CDR3 region: CASSLGVGAGLYYGYTF. In nucleotides, the CDR3 is TGTGCCAGCAGCTTAGGAGTCGGGGCAGGGTTGTACTATGGCTACACCTTC.

As regards this clonotype: This may arise from a read error, as a much more abundant clone is one base away. V and J are TRBV5-1 and TRBJ1-2; 9 bases match TRBD1. Germline CDR1 is SGHRS and CDR2 is YFSETQ. This CDR3 has 15 residues. The CDR3 DNA sequence: TGCGCCGGCAGCGCATACAGGGGGCAGGGCTATGGCTACACCTTC. Protein: CAGSAYRGQGYGYTF.

The chain couples TRBV7-9 to TRBJ1-2; D not certain. The length of the CDR3 is 12 residues. Germline V gene data show CDR1 as SEHNR and CDR2 as FQNEAQ (reference sequence). Deletions cut 2 bases from V and 8 bases from J, with 9 bases between. The CDR3 DNA reads as TGTGCCAGCAGCTTATCGAGGCAGGGCTACACCTTC. This encodes CASSLSRQGYTF.

This clonotype was found a few times. V usage is TRBV10-1 and J usage is TRBJ2-7; D may match TRBD1 or TRBD2 (5 bases each). With 6 bases removed from V and 0 bases from J, the gap between germline ends came to 15 bases. The CDR3 length is 15 residues. Germline V gives CDR1 WNHNN, CDR2 SYGVQD (reference sequence). Here the CDR3 reads CASRTPEGSSYEQYV. The CDR3 nucleotides read TGCGCCAGCAGGACTCCCGAGGGGAGCTCCTACGAGCAGTACGTC.

This chain uses TRBV9 with TRBJ2-3, with a tentative D call TRBD1 (6 bases). V was pared by 3 bases and J by 3 bases, with 11 bases between. The CDR3 loop spans 14 amino acids. Germline lookup yields CDR1 SGDLS and CDR2 YYNGEE. The CDR3 sequence is CASSDRDTTDTQYF. The DNA of the CDR3 is TGTGCCAGCAGCGACAGGGATACGACAGATACGCAGTATTTT.

The chain combines TRBV7-3 with TRBJ1-5; no firm D call. The ends were cut back, 1 base at V and 6 bases at J, with 7 bases in the middle. CDR3 length: 13 amino acids. The germline V gene has CDR1 SGHTA and CDR2 FQGTGA. CDR3 DNA sequence: TGTGCCAGCAGCTTAAGAGTAGGTCAGCCCCAGCATTTT. Protein product: CASSLRVGQPQHF.